A selection of T cell receptor beta chains follows, all from one sample in a study of T-cell memory formation after mild COVID-19. TCRdb itself ran the 5' RACE reads through MiXCR, one entry per CDR3 protein. This sample has about 55,000 distinct CDR3 sequences, with approximately 30% found just once. Sequencing used PBMCs or a T cell subset sorted from them (not recorded which). The receptors come from a man aged 18 to 30 who had mild COVID-19 (a few samples of this study predate the infection). Cell type and time point are not known. Both conserved end residues are part of each CDR3. Fields, in order: D gene, V gene, J gene, clone size, CDR3 DNA, CDR3 protein. The D gene is left open where the match is weak. The size of a clone is reported for some rows only, either as once, few or many, or as a class for expanded clones.

d_call: TRBD1; v_call: TRBV19; j_call: TRBJ1-1; clone_size: .; cdr3_nt: TGTGCCAGCGGGACAGCATACACTGAAGCTTTCTTT; cdr3_aa: CASGTAYTEAFF
d_call: TRBD1; v_call: TRBV4-3; j_call: TRBJ2-3; clone_size: few; cdr3_nt: TGCGCCAGCAGCCAAGTGGGGACAGGGTTTTCAGATACGCAGTATTTT; cdr3_aa: CASSQVGTGFSDTQYF
d_call: TRBD2; v_call: TRBV6-5; j_call: TRBJ2-3; clone_size: many; cdr3_nt: TGTGCCAGCAGCTCCCTAGCGGGGGGCACAGATACGCAGTATTTT; cdr3_aa: CASSSLAGGTDTQYF
d_call: TRBD2; v_call: TRBV7-9; j_call: TRBJ2-1; clone_size: .; cdr3_nt: TGTGCCAGCAGCCCTCGGACTAGCGGGGCCTTTTTTGAGCAGTTCTTC; cdr3_aa: CASSPRTSGAFFEQFF
d_call: TRBD2; v_call: TRBV7-3; j_call: TRBJ2-3; clone_size: few; cdr3_nt: TGTGCCAGCAGCCCAGCGGGGGGCAGCACAGATACGCAGTATTTT; cdr3_aa: CASSPAGGSTDTQYF
d_call: .; v_call: TRBV14; j_call: TRBJ2-7; clone_size: few; cdr3_nt: TGTGCCAGCAGCCTCCCATCGGGCTACGAGCAGTACTTC; cdr3_aa: CASSLPSGYEQYF
d_call: .; v_call: TRBV7-7; j_call: TRBJ2-3; clone_size: few; cdr3_nt: TGTGCTAGCAGCTTAGAGTATTTGGGGACACACACAGATACGCAGTATTTT; cdr3_aa: CASSLEYLGTHTDTQYF
d_call: .; v_call: TRBV4-1; j_call: TRBJ2-7; clone_size: few; cdr3_nt: TGCGCCAGCAGCGCCGGGGGATGGGACGACGAGCAGTACTTC; cdr3_aa: CASSAGGWDDEQYF
d_call: TRBD1; v_call: TRBV6-1; j_call: TRBJ2-1; clone_size: few; cdr3_nt: TGTGCCAGCAGTTACGACAGGGGCTCCTACAATGAGCAGTTCTTC; cdr3_aa: CASSYDRGSYNEQFF
d_call: .; v_call: TRBV7-2; j_call: TRBJ2-3; clone_size: many; cdr3_nt: TGTGCCAGCAGCTTAGGCAGCAGCACAGATACGCAGTATTTT; cdr3_aa: CASSLGSSTDTQYF
d_call: .; v_call: TRBV6-4; j_call: TRBJ2-1; clone_size: many; cdr3_nt: TGTGCCAGCAGTGAGGACACCTACAATGAGCAGTTCTTC; cdr3_aa: CASSEDTYNEQFF
d_call: .; v_call: TRBV5-6; j_call: TRBJ2-1; clone_size: few; cdr3_nt: TGTGCCAGCAGCCCGGCCAGCTTCTACAATGAGCAGTTCTTC; cdr3_aa: CASSPASFYNEQFF
d_call: TRBD2; v_call: TRBV7-9; j_call: TRBJ2-7; clone_size: .; cdr3_nt: TGTGCCAGCACCCCAAGCAGCGCGGGAGCCTACGAGCAGTACTTC; cdr3_aa: CASTPSSAGAYEQYF
d_call: TRBD2; v_call: TRBV7-7; j_call: TRBJ2-2; clone_size: few; cdr3_nt: TGTGCCAGCAGCTTACGGCGGGGGGAAACCGGGGAGCTGTTTTTT; cdr3_aa: CASSLRRGETGELFF
d_call: .; v_call: TRBV12-3/TRBV12-4; j_call: TRBJ1-2; clone_size: few; cdr3_nt: TGTGCCAGCAGCCCCCAGCAGGGCTTCTATGGCTACACCTTC; cdr3_aa: CASSPQQGFYGYTF
d_call: TRBD2; v_call: TRBV15; j_call: TRBJ2-3; clone_size: .; cdr3_nt: TGTGCCACCAGAGCCCCCGGGCTAGCGGGGACAGATACGCAGTATTTT; cdr3_aa: CATRAPGLAGTDTQYF
d_call: TRBD1; v_call: TRBV5-1; j_call: TRBJ1-1; clone_size: few; cdr3_nt: TGCGCCAGCAGCTTGGGTCTAGGGACAGGGAACACTGAAGCTTTCTTT; cdr3_aa: CASSLGLGTGNTEAFF
d_call: .; v_call: TRBV7-2; j_call: TRBJ1-3; clone_size: few; cdr3_nt: TGTGCCAGCAGCCAGGACGGATATGGAAACACCATATATTTT; cdr3_aa: CASSQDGYGNTIYF
d_call: .; v_call: TRBV6-2/TRBV6-3; j_call: TRBJ2-5; clone_size: few; cdr3_nt: TGTGCCAGCCTACCCGGGACGGTGCTAAATCGAGAGACCCAGTACTTC; cdr3_aa: CASLPGTVLNRETQYF
d_call: .; v_call: TRBV6-5; j_call: TRBJ1-6; clone_size: few; cdr3_nt: TGTGCCAGCCGGGGGGGCGGCCTAGTCAATTCACCCCTCCACTTT; cdr3_aa: CASRGGGLVNSPLHF
d_call: TRBD1; v_call: TRBV4-1; j_call: TRBJ1-6; clone_size: few; cdr3_nt: TGCGCCAGCAGCCAAGATGGGACAGGCCAACCCCTCCACTTT; cdr3_aa: CASSQDGTGQPLHF
d_call: .; v_call: TRBV5-1; j_call: TRBJ1-2; clone_size: .; cdr3_nt: TGCGCCAGCAGCTTGATACAGCTCGGCTCCTACTATGGCTACACCTTC; cdr3_aa: CASSLIQLGSYYGYTF
d_call: .; v_call: TRBV7-2; j_call: TRBJ2-1; clone_size: .; cdr3_nt: TGTGCCAGCAGAGATATCGGGACATTCGGCGATGAGCAGTTCTTC; cdr3_aa: CASRDIGTFGDEQFF
d_call: .; v_call: TRBV2; j_call: TRBJ1-2; clone_size: .; cdr3_nt: TGTGCCAGCATAGACAGGTTCAACTATGGCTACACCTTC; cdr3_aa: CASIDRFNYGYTF
d_call: .; v_call: TRBV7-9; j_call: TRBJ1-3; clone_size: .; cdr3_nt: TGTGCCAGCAGCTCACAGGGAATCAGAAACACCATATATTTT; cdr3_aa: CASSSQGIRNTIYF
d_call: .; v_call: TRBV5-1; j_call: TRBJ2-5; clone_size: few; cdr3_nt: TGCGCCAGCAGCCCCACGACACCGTACCAAGAGACCCAGTACTTC; cdr3_aa: CASSPTTPYQETQYF
d_call: .; v_call: TRBV29-1; j_call: TRBJ2-4; clone_size: .; cdr3_nt: TGCAGCGCCCCTGGAGCCAAAAACATTCAGTACTTC; cdr3_aa: CSAPGAKNIQYF
d_call: .; v_call: TRBV9; j_call: TRBJ2-5; clone_size: .; cdr3_nt: TGTGCCAGCAGCGTAGCCATAGACACAGGAGGGGCGGAGACCCAGTACTTC; cdr3_aa: CASSVAIDTGGAETQYF
d_call: TRBD1; v_call: TRBV6-2/TRBV6-3; j_call: TRBJ2-1; clone_size: .; cdr3_nt: TGTGCCAGCAGCCATGACAGGGTCAGTATCAGTGAGCAGTTCTTC; cdr3_aa: CASSHDRVSISEQFF
d_call: .; v_call: TRBV21-1; j_call: TRBJ2-3; clone_size: once; cdr3_nt: TGTGCCAGCAGGGTAGCAGGTACGCAGTATTTT; cdr3_aa: CASRVAGTQYF
d_call: .; v_call: TRBV11-2; j_call: TRBJ1-6; clone_size: many; cdr3_nt: TGTGCCAGCAGCTTATGGCCGACCTCAGGGGATTCACCCCTCCACTTT; cdr3_aa: CASSLWPTSGDSPLHF
d_call: .; v_call: TRBV7-8; j_call: TRBJ2-2; clone_size: .; cdr3_nt: TGTGCCAGCAGCCACCGGGACGGTACCACCGGGGAGCTGTTTTTT; cdr3_aa: CASSHRDGTTGELFF
d_call: TRBD2; v_call: TRBV11-2; j_call: TRBJ2-5; clone_size: .; cdr3_nt: TGTGCCAGCAGCTTAGATGGAGGCAGCGGGGGACAAGAGACCCAGTACTTC; cdr3_aa: CASSLDGGSGGQETQYF
d_call: TRBD2; v_call: TRBV7-8; j_call: TRBJ2-1; clone_size: .; cdr3_nt: TGTGCCAGCAGCTTAGCTCGAGCGGGGGGAGGGCGCAATGAGCAGTTCTTC; cdr3_aa: CASSLARAGGGRNEQFF
d_call: TRBD1; v_call: TRBV27; j_call: TRBJ1-2; clone_size: .; cdr3_nt: TGTGCCAGCAGCCGAGGGGGGACAGGGTTCGGTGGCTACACCTTC; cdr3_aa: CASSRGGTGFGGYTF
d_call: TRBD2; v_call: TRBV20-1; j_call: TRBJ2-1; clone_size: few; cdr3_nt: TGCAGTGCTAGAAGTAGCGGGGTTCGCTACAATGAGCAGTTCTTC; cdr3_aa: CSARSSGVRYNEQFF
d_call: TRBD2; v_call: TRBV30; j_call: TRBJ2-7; clone_size: few; cdr3_nt: TGTGCCTGCTGGGGAGGGATTCGGAACGAGCAGTACTTC; cdr3_aa: CACWGGIRNEQYF
d_call: .; v_call: TRBV6-5; j_call: TRBJ1-1; clone_size: few; cdr3_nt: TGTGCCAGCAGCCGAGGGCGGCTAAACACTGAAGCTTTCTTT; cdr3_aa: CASSRGRLNTEAFF
d_call: .; v_call: TRBV6-6; j_call: TRBJ2-7; clone_size: .; cdr3_nt: TGTGCCAGCAGTTACATTTTGAGTGGGCCAGCCTACGAGCAGTACTTC; cdr3_aa: CASSYILSGPAYEQYF
d_call: .; v_call: TRBV4-1; j_call: TRBJ2-1; clone_size: .; cdr3_nt: TGCGCCAGCAGCCAAGAGCCCCAGGGGGGCAGGGTTAGGGAGCAGTTCTTC; cdr3_aa: CASSQEPQGGRVREQFF
d_call: .; v_call: TRBV4-2; j_call: TRBJ2-1; clone_size: few; cdr3_nt: TGTGCCAGCAGCCAAGCAATTGCAGCGGATGAGCAGTTCTTC; cdr3_aa: CASSQAIAADEQFF
d_call: .; v_call: TRBV12-3/TRBV12-4; j_call: TRBJ2-2; clone_size: .; cdr3_nt: TGTGCCAGCAGTTTAAGGGGGGTTGGCACCGGGGAGCTGTTTTTT; cdr3_aa: CASSLRGVGTGELFF
d_call: .; v_call: TRBV12-3/TRBV12-4; j_call: TRBJ1-1; clone_size: .; cdr3_nt: TGTGCCAGCACCGGGATTGGGGACACTGAAGCTTTCTTT; cdr3_aa: CASTGIGDTEAFF
d_call: TRBD2; v_call: TRBV5-1; j_call: TRBJ2-2; clone_size: few; cdr3_nt: TGCGCCAGCAGTCCTAGCGGGGGAAACGCGAACACCGGGGAGCTGTTTTTT; cdr3_aa: CASSPSGGNANTGELFF
d_call: .; v_call: TRBV20-1; j_call: TRBJ2-5; clone_size: few; cdr3_nt: TGCAGTGCTAGCTTAGAGAAGGTGTCGGGAGAGACCCAGTACTTC; cdr3_aa: CSASLEKVSGETQYF